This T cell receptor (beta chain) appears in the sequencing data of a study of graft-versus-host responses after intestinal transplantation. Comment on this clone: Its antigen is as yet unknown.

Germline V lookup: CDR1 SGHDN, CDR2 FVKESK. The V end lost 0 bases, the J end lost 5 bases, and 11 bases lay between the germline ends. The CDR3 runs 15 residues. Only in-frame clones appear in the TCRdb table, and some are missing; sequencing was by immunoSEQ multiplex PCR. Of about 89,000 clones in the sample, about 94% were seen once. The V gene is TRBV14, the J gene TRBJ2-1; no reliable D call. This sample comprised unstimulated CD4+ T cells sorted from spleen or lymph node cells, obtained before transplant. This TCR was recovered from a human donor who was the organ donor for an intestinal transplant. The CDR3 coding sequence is TGTGCCAGCAGCCAAGAATCTTCAGGAAACAATGAGCAGTTCTTC. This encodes CASSQESSGNNEQFF.